Below are 29 T cell receptor beta chains sequenced from a single sample in a study of blood T cells in healthy people across ages. The second PCR ran about 7 to 12 cycles with a sample-barcoded 5' primer and J-beta primers. TCRdb re-called the 5' RACE reads with MiXCR, one entry per CDR3 protein. The table shows 590,000 or so distinct CDR3 sequences, with around 31% occurring only once. Sequencing used blood. These TCRs come from a woman older than 75 in good health.

This clonotype was observed at least ten times. The DNA for the CDR3 is TGTGCCAGCAGTACCCGAGGGCTAGCTCGATTTCAAGAGACCCAGTACTTC. This encodes CASSTRGLARFQETQYF. The rearrangement links TRBV12-3 or TRBV12-4 to TRBJ2-5, with D possibly being TRBD2 (5 bases). V shed 5 bases and J shed 2 bases, with 21 bases lying between them. This CDR3 region has 17 residues.

This clonotype was counted ten times or more. The CDR3 sequence is CASSPFGQGETQYF. CDR3 nucleotides: TGTGCCAGCAGCCCGTTTGGTCAGGGGGAGACCCAGTACTTC. The chain combines TRBV7-2 with TRBJ2-5; a possible D gene is TRBD1 (6 bases). CDR3 length equals 14 residues. The V end lost 5 bases, the J end lost 5 bases, and 15 bases lay between the germline ends. Per germline, CDR1 SGHTA and CDR2 FQGNSA.

This clonotype was detected only a few times. This chain uses TRBV19 with TRBJ2-1, with a weak D call TRBD1 (6 bases). The germline V and J ends were trimmed by 4 bases and 11 bases, with 15 bases remaining between them. The length of the CDR3 is 13 residues. CDR1 and CDR2 from the germline V gene are LNHDA and SQIVND (reference sequence). CDR3 DNA sequence: TGTGCCAGTAGTACAGGACAGACCGGGAAGCAGTTCTTC. Translating it yields CASSTGQTGKQFF.

V gene TRBV5-8 combines with J gene TRBJ1-5, with D possibly matching TRBD1 (5 bases). Trimming cost V 4 bases and J 0 bases, with 11 bases left between them. Germline CDR1 and CDR2: SGHTS and YDEGEE. The CDR3 totals 15 residues. CDR3 DNA sequence: TGTGCCAGCAGCGGGGGGATTAATAGCAATCAGCCCCAGCATTTT. It is translated as CASSGGINSNQPQHF. Full variable domain (remainder filled in from reference TRBV5-8 and TRBJ1-5): EAGVTQSPTHLIKTRGQQATLRCSPISGHTSVYWYQQALGLGLQFLLWYDEGEERNRGNFPPRFSGRQFPNYSSELNVNALELEDSALYLCASSGGINSNQPQHFGDGTRLSIL.

The sample holds many counts of this clonotype. V usage is TRBV7-3 and J usage is TRBJ2-3; the D is unclear. Germline CDR1 reads SGHTA; CDR2 reads FQGTGA. The CDR3 runs to 14 residues. Trimming removed 5 bases from V and 4 bases from J, with 13 bases in between. The CDR3 reads CASSQNSPPDTQYF. The CDR3, as DNA: TGTGCCAGCAGCCAAAACTCCCCCCCAGATACGCAGTATTTT.

This clonotype occurred a few times. The chain uses TRBV30 and TRBJ1-1, with D possibly matching TRBD1 (5 bases). Per germline, CDR1 GTSNPN and CDR2 SVGIG (reference sequence). V dropped 1 base and J dropped 5 bases, with 17 bases sitting between them. This CDR3 contains 15 residues. This CDR3 reads CAWSEQVRFGTEAFF. Written as DNA, the CDR3 is TGTGCCTGGAGTGAACAGGTCCGATTCGGGACTGAAGCTTTCTTT.

In its sample, this clonotype was seen many times. V gene TRBV21-1 combines with J gene TRBJ2-3; the DNA was not used to check the table's D call, TRBD2. TRBV21-1 constitutes a pseudogene. The CDR3 spans 17 residues. The CDR3 loop is CASSNERAGPNTDTQYF. The CDR3 DNA reads TGTGCCAGCAGCAACGAGCGAGCAGGGCCGAATACAGATACGCAGTATTTT.

Of note for this clonotype: This may come from a read error, since a much larger clone is one base off. The chain joins TRBV9 to TRBJ2-7, with D possibly being TRBD2 (7 bases). The CDR3 has 15 residues. V lost 4 bases, J lost 7 bases, and 21 bases lay in between. The germline V gene encodes CDR1 SGDLS and CDR2 YYNGEE. The CDR3 reads CASSPPRGGYNEQYF. CDR3 coding DNA: TGTGCCAGCAGCCCCCCGAGGGGGGGCTACAATGAGCAGTACTTC.

The V gene is TRBV20-1, the J gene TRBJ2-1; 8 nucleotides align to TRBD2. The CDR3 runs to 15 residues. V trimming: 0 bases; J trimming: 7 bases; junction bases outside the gene matches: 8. CDR1 and CDR2 (germline): DFQATT, SNEGSKA (reference sequence). DNA of the CDR3: TGCAGTGCTAGAGACGGGACTAGAGGTAGGAATGAGCAGTTCTTC. Amino acids: CSARDGTRGRNEQFF.

This clonotype was observed a few times. V gene TRBV12-3 or TRBV12-4 combines with J gene TRBJ1-4; D may be TRBD1 (5 bases). Deletions cut 4 bases from V and 9 bases from J, with 12 bases between. The CDR3 runs to 13 residues. CDR3 sequence: CASSSGQLKKLFF. For the CDR3, the DNA is TGTGCCAGCAGTTCCGGACAACTCAAAAAACTGTTTTTT.

J is TRBJ1-1 and V is TRBV2, with 10 bases fitting TRBD1. CDR1 and CDR2 (germline): SNHLY, FYNNEI. The CDR3 totals 14 residues. V lost 6 bases and J lost 10; bases outside the gene matches: 11. The chain's CDR3 is CASSALGQGMAAFF. DNA of the CDR3: TGTGCCAGCAGCGCCTTGGGACAGGGGATGGCAGCTTTCTTT.

This clonotype was counted at least ten times. The chain combines TRBV7-3 with TRBJ2-6, with 7 bases lining up with TRBD1. Germline V lookup: CDR1 SGHTA, CDR2 FQGTGA. V was pared by 5 bases and J by 1 base, with 23 bases of the junction left unmatched. This CDR3 is 22 amino acids long. The chain's CDR3 is CASSRPVLGGSTLRSGANVLTF. Written as DNA, the CDR3 is TGTGCCAGCAGCCGCCCCGTTCTAGGGGGCAGCACTTTGAGATCTGGGGCCAACGTCCTGACTTTC.

This clonotype was observed at least ten times. The chain joins TRBV27 to TRBJ2-7; either TRBD1 or TRBD2 may fit D (5 bases each). The germline V gene has CDR1 MNHEY and CDR2 SMNVEV (reference sequence). The CDR3 is 13 residues long. V was trimmed by 5 bases and J by 9 bases, leaving 17 bases between them. CDR3 nucleotides: TGTGCCAGCAGTCCCCTTTCCCCAGGGAGGCAGTACTTC. Translation gives CASSPLSPGRQYF.

This clonotype was recorded at least ten times. V and J are TRBV10-3 and TRBJ2-3; TRBD1 aligns across 7 bases. The CDR3 spans 18 residues. Germline V gene sequence: CDR1 ENHRY, CDR2 SYGVKD. J lost 3 bases, V lost 0 bases, and 12 bases had no gene match. CDR3 DNA sequence: TGTGCCATCAGTGAGTCAGAACCCCGGGACAGAACAACAGATACGCAGTATTTT. Translation gives CAISESEPRDRTTDTQYF.

The chain employs TRBV2 and TRBJ2-5; a weak D match, TRBD2 (6 bases). The J call is in doubt because the DNA end fits TRBJ2-7 better. The V gene's germline CDR1 is SNHLY and CDR2 FYNNEI. This CDR3 region has 14 residues. The CDR3 DNA is TGTGCCAGCAGGAGACTAGTGGGGGGCTACGAGCAGTACTTC. Encoded protein: CASRRLVGGYEQYF.

V is TRBV6-6 and J is TRBJ1-5; D may be TRBD1 (5 bases). Per the germline V gene, CDR1 is MNHNY and CDR2 is SVGAGI (reference sequence). This CDR3 comprises 14 residues. V dropped 7 bases and J dropped 6 bases, with 16 bases sitting between them. The CDR3 here is CASTPGRGFQPQHF. CDR3 coding DNA: TGTGCCAGCACACCCGGAAGGGGATTTCAGCCCCAGCATTTT.

This clonotype came up many times. The chain carries TRBV6-2 or TRBV6-3 and TRBJ2-5, with D unresolved. The germline V gene has CDR1 MNHEY and CDR2 SVGEGT. The CDR3 covers 11 residues. V dropped 0 bases and J dropped 5 bases, with 1 base sitting between them. The CDR3 is CASSYSETQYF. CDR3 in DNA: TGTGCCAGCAGTTACTCGGAGACCCAGTACTTC.

This clonotype came up a few times. A much larger clone lies a single base off, so this may be a read error. The rearrangement uses TRBV20-1 and TRBJ2-5, with unresolved D. V was cut by 6 bases and J by 5 bases, with 10 bases left in between. The CDR3 consists of 11 residues. The germline CDR1 and CDR2 sequences are DFQATT and SNEGSKA (reference sequence). The CDR3 loop reads CSAQRVETQYF. The CDR3 nucleotides are TGCAGTGCCCAGCGCGTGGAGACCCAGTACTTC.

The chain couples TRBV20-1 to TRBJ1-1, with D hard to call. The CDR3 totals 10 residues. The ends were cut back, 1 base at V and 8 bases at J, with 5 bases in the middle. CDR1 DFQATT and CDR2 SNEGSKA come from the germline V gene (reference sequence). The CDR3 region has the DNA TGCAGTGCTAGAGTTCAGGAAGCTTTCTTT. Translated, it gives CSARVQEAFF.

A note on this clonotype: At one end, the junction sequence differs from germline, possibly due to a read error. The V gene is TRBV6-1, the J gene TRBJ1-6; D gene ambiguous. Germline assignment: CDR1 MNHNS and CDR2 SASEGT. This CDR3 contains 12 residues. The CDR3 region has the DNA TGTGCCAGCCTCCGGGCTAATTCACCCCCCCACTTT. Translating it yields CASLRANSPPHF.

This clonotype showed up many times. The V gene is TRBV2, the J gene TRBJ2-3; the match to TRBD2 covers 7 bases. Germline CDR1 is SNHLY and CDR2 is FYNNEI. After removal of 6 bases from V and 14 bases from J, the junction contained 14 bases not matched to a gene. The CDR3 runs to 13 residues. CDR3 loop: CASRITSDGQVYF. In DNA form, the CDR3 reads TGTGCCAGCAGAATCACTAGCGACGGACAAGTGTATTTT.

At least ten counts were recorded for this clonotype. The V call is TRBV20-1, the J call TRBJ1-3; 9 bases agree with TRBD1. Per the germline V gene, CDR1 is DFQATT and CDR2 is SNEGSKA (reference sequence). CDR3 length equals 12 residues. DNA of the CDR3: TGCAGCGCATGGGACAGGGACCACACCATATATTTT. Protein sequence: CSAWDRDHTIYF.

V usage is TRBV3-1 and J usage is TRBJ1-1; D is unresolved. The CDR3 extends over 19 amino acids. In germline, CDR1 is LGHDT, CDR2 YNNKEL (reference sequence). The ends were cut back, 0 bases at V and 1 base at J, with 21 bases in the middle. Written as DNA, the CDR3 is TGTGCCAGCAGCCAAGAAGGGATATTTAGCAGGATAGGGAACACTGAAGCTTTCTTT. Its protein product is CASSQEGIFSRIGNTEAFF.

V usage is TRBV6-1 and J usage is TRBJ1-4, with 9 bases fitting TRBD1. The V gene end was trimmed by 5 bases and the J gene end by 9 bases; junction bases not matched to a gene: 10. Germline CDR1 and CDR2: MNHNS and SASEGT. The CDR3 consists of 15 residues. The CDR3 region is CASSLRDRAKKKLFF. CDR3 in DNA: TGTGCCAGCAGTTTACGGGACAGGGCGAAGAAAAAACTGTTTTTT.

As for this clonotype: This may be a read error, as it is one base from a much larger clone. The chain carries TRBV7-2 and TRBJ2-7; TRBD2 aligns across 7 bases. The CDR3 length is 15 residues. CDR1 and CDR2 (germline): SGHTA, FQGNSA. The CDR3: CASSADGGFNYGQYF. DNA for the CDR3: TGTGCCAGCAGCGCCGACGGGGGGTTTAACTACGGGCAGTACTTC.

This clonotype was detected many times. The chain has TRBV7-9 and TRBJ2-1, with TRBD1 matching over 7 bases. J lost 6 bases, V lost 6 bases, and 11 bases had no gene match. Germline loops: CDR1 SEHNR, CDR2 FQNEAQ (reference sequence). The CDR3 is 15 residues long. The CDR3 DNA reads as TGTGCCAGCAGTATAGGGGGCGGTCTCTCCAATGAGCAGTTCTTC. Translation gives CASSIGGGLSNEQFF.

Ten or more counts support this clonotype. This chain joins TRBV6-2 or TRBV6-3 and TRBJ1-2; 8 bases are a match to TRBD1. The germline CDR1 and CDR2 sequences are MNHEY and SVGEGT. V shed 5 bases, J shed 6 bases, and the junction held 8 bases outside the gene matches. The CDR3 consists of 14 residues. The CDR3 loop reads CASSEDRGRDGYTF. The CDR3 nucleotides are TGTGCCAGCAGTGAAGACAGGGGACGAGATGGCTACACCTTC.

In its sample, this clonotype was seen many times. V gene TRBV4-2 combines with J gene TRBJ2-3, with TRBD2 matching 11 bases. The CDR3 spans 17 residues. The junction had 5 bases not matched to a gene; V was cut back by 0 bases and J by 3 bases. Germline V CDR1 and CDR2: LGHNA, YNFKEQ. The CDR3 sequence: CASSQDGSGGATDTQYF. The CDR3 DNA reads as TGTGCCAGCAGCCAAGATGGTAGCGGGGGGGCAACAGATACGCAGTATTTT.

With regard to this clonotype: A clone one base away is much larger, so this may be a read error. This CDR3 is CASSRERILGLGQYF. The DNA for the CDR3 is TGTGCCAGCAGCCGAGAAAGGATCTTGGGTCTTGGGCAGTATTTT. The chain recombines TRBV28 with TRBJ2-3; D uncertain. Trimming took off 6 bases at V and 11 bases at J, with 24 bases between the two ends. Germline lookup yields CDR1 MDHEN and CDR2 SYDVKM. This CDR3 has 15 residues. The full variable domain, with the rest looked up from reference TRBV28 and TRBJ2-3, is DVKVTQSSRYLVKRTGEKVFLECVQDMDHENMFWYRQDPGLGLRLIYFSYDVKMKEKGDIPEGYSVSREKKERFSLILESASTNQTSMYLCASSRERILGLGQYFGPGTRLTVL.